The source of this T cell receptor (beta chain) is a study of OX40 agonist ivuxolimab in advanced cancers. About the investigation overall: Ivuxolimab, which targeted the costimulatory receptor OX40 (CD134), was an agonistic, fully human IgG2 monoclonal antibody. In the dose-escalation cohort, around four fifths of patients were male, and the mean age was 60 years with a range of roughly 23 to 90. The paper reports the monotherapy dose-escalation portion (N of about 47 patients) of the phase I ivuxolimab trial. Among the 50 to 55 dose-escalation patients, about 19 had hepatocellular carcinoma, roughly 15 melanoma, 9 renal cell carcinoma and 9 head and neck cancer. Intravenous ivuxolimab was administered to patients every 2 weeks at six dose levels: 0.01, 0.1, 0.3, 1.5, 3 and 10 mg/kg. The point of sequencing TCRbeta in the periphery was to test whether ivuxolimab changed TCR sequence diversity and drove clonal T-cell expansion. Partial responses occurred in three dose-escalation patients: two with cutaneous melanoma and one with hepatocellular carcinoma. Prior anti-PD-1, anti-PD-L1 or anti-CTLA-4 therapy was permitted, and 40% of dose-escalation patients had received checkpoint inhibitors. Summary of the overall study and its limitations: In the 0.1-3.0 mg/kg groups, partial responders had among the lowest normalized peripheral clonal expansion, particularly in CD8+ T cells. After ivuxolimab, more expanded clones were found on average in CD8+ T cells than in CD4+ T cells. At doses of 0.1 to 3.0 mg/kg, clonal expansion of both CD4+ and CD8+ T cells in blood was seen between baseline and week 6. The antigen specificity of the clonally expanded peripheral T cells was not determined. Low levels of normalized T-cell clonal expansion were also shown by some nonresponding patients.

To sequence the TCRbeta CDR3 region, genomic DNA was isolated from the sorted cells. The immunoSEQ Assay was used to sequence the TCRbeta CDR3 regions. TCRdb retrieved this table from immuneACCESS and kept in-frame rearrangements only. Not all clones are present; in checked studies, unresolved V genes account for under half, and no reason is known for the remainder. This sample comprises 91,000 or so clones, approximately 93% of them detected only once. The ten most abundant clones make up more than 0.15% of the sample. The trial excluded patients who had a history of autoimmune disease or were on systemic immunosuppression. Peripheral blood for TCR sequencing was drawn from every dose cohort at baseline, at cycle 4 day 1 and at cycle 7 day 1. The samples were taken from a phase I, first-in-human, multicenter, open-label dose-escalation trial of ivuxolimab. Adults with locally advanced or metastatic melanoma, renal cell carcinoma, hepatocellular carcinoma or head and neck squamous cell carcinoma were enrolled in the trial. Before TCR sequencing, CD4+ T cells and CD8+ T cells from peripheral blood were sorted into separate populations.

The CDR3 measures 15 amino acids from cysteine to phenylalanine. Left in the record is the CDR3 DNA by itself, 45 bases read in frame from the first base. CDR1 and CDR2 are read off the germline V gene (reference sequence) as MNHEY and SMNVEV. The V and J ends are trimmed by 7 bases and 2 bases, leaving 16 bases between them. Details on this clone: This clone's antigen is unknown. No much larger clone is present one base from it, and per-base qualities are unavailable.

Sequencing was performed on CD4+ or CD8+ T cells sorted from blood, taken in a trial of the OX40 agonist ivuxolimab. The rearranged segments are TRBV27 and TRBJ2-3; the D gene is possibly TRBD1 or TRBD2, each agreeing over 5 bases. The clonotype was recovered from an adult with an advanced solid tumor such as melanoma, head and neck, liver or kidney cancer. The DNA reads as follows: TGTGCCAGCACCTTCCCCCGGGACCACACAGATACGCAGTATTTT. This gives the protein CASTFPRDHTDTQYF.